This T cell receptor beta chain came from a study of blood T cell repertoires in COVID-19. Clones were read by immunoSEQ multiplex PCR, and TCRdb kept only the in-frame ones, dropping some. The repertoire holds about 160,000 clones, 80% to 90% seen once, with 10% in the top ten. V lost 5 bases, J lost 1 base, and 6 bases lay in between. The CDR3 runs to 13 residues. Germline CDR1 and CDR2: LNHDA and SQIVND (reference sequence). J is TRBJ1-3 and V is TRBV19; D remains ambiguous. The sample consisted of peripheral blood. The clonotype originates from a woman aged 70 to 79 with COVID-19, enrolled during active disease. CDR3 in amino acids: CASSRVSGNTIYF. CDR3 nucleotide sequence: TGTGCCAGTAGTCGGGTTTCTGGAAACACCATATATTTT.